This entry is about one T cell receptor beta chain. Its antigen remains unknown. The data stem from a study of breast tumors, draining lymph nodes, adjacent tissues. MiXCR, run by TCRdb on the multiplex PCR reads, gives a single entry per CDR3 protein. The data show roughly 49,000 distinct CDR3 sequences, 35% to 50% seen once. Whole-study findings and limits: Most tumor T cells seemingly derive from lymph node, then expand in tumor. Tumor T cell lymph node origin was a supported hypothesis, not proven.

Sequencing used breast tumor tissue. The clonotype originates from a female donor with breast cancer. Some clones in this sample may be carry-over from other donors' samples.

CDR3 loop: CSARVLAGSAEQFF. The CDR3 coding sequence is TGCAGTGCTAGAGTGCTAGCGGGATCGGCTGAGCAGTTCTTC. The chain combines TRBV20-1 with TRBJ2-1; 9 bases line up with TRBD2. Germline loops: CDR1 DFQATT, CDR2 SNEGSKA (reference sequence). The CDR3 runs to 14 residues. V shed 1 base and J 9 bases; nucleotides not matched to a gene: 7.